The rows below give T cell receptor beta chains drawn from one sample of a study of shared clonotypes between healthy human individuals. Using immunoSEQ multiplex PCR, the repertoire was profiled, and TCRdb retains in-frame clones only, with some absent. The table lists about 2.2 million clones, about 93% of them singletons. Sample: naive CD8+ T cells from PBMCs. The receptor source for this set is a young man in good health. Some clones in this sample may be carry-over from other donors' samples. Each CDR3 is given with its conserved first and last residue. The order of the fields is D gene, J gene, V gene, CDR3 DNA, CDR3 protein. A D gene is named only where the DNA matches it firmly.

D gene: TRBD2; J gene: TRBJ2-5; V gene: TRBV7-8; CDR3 DNA: TGTGCCAGCAGCACCAGACTAGCGGGAGCCCTAGAGACCCAGTACTTC; CDR3 protein: CASSTRLAGALETQYF
D gene: .; J gene: TRBJ1-3; V gene: TRBV28; CDR3 DNA: TGTGCCAGCAGTTTCTCGACCGGGCCCCTCTCTGGAAACACCATATATTTT; CDR3 protein: CASSFSTGPLSGNTIYF
D gene: .; J gene: TRBJ2-5; V gene: TRBV28; CDR3 DNA: TGTGCCAGCAGTTCTCCCGTGGGGGAGACCCAGTACTTC; CDR3 protein: CASSSPVGETQYF
D gene: .; J gene: TRBJ1-1; V gene: TRBV4-3; CDR3 DNA: TGCGCCAGCAGCCAAGGGGGCCTGGGGGCGGAGAACACTGAAGCTTTCTTT; CDR3 protein: CASSQGGLGAENTEAFF
D gene: .; J gene: TRBJ2-7; V gene: TRBV5-1; CDR3 DNA: TGCGCCAGCAGCTTCGGCGACAAGTACGAGCAGTACTTC; CDR3 protein: CASSFGDKYEQYF
D gene: TRBD2; J gene: TRBJ2-2; V gene: TRBV7-6; CDR3 DNA: TGTGCCAGCAGCTCCCGGACTAGCGGGGGGAACACCGGGGAGCTGTTTTTT; CDR3 protein: CASSSRTSGGNTGELFF
D gene: .; J gene: TRBJ2-7; V gene: TRBV7-9; CDR3 DNA: TGTGCCAGCAGCGCCCGACTAAGGGCCTACGAGCAGCACTTC; CDR3 protein: CASSARLRAYEQHF
D gene: TRBD1; J gene: TRBJ1-5; V gene: TRBV19; CDR3 DNA: TGTGCCAGTAGTTTTCGACAGGGTCCTCAGCCCCAGCATTTT; CDR3 protein: CASSFRQGPQPQHF
D gene: .; J gene: TRBJ2-5; V gene: TRBV7-6; CDR3 DNA: TGTGCCAGCAGCCTCCGACACGGGGGGCCGGCCCAGTACTTC; CDR3 protein: CASSLRHGGPAQYF
D gene: .; J gene: TRBJ2-1; V gene: TRBV2; CDR3 DNA: TGTGCCAGCAGCGGAACAGGGAGCTCCTACAATGAGCAGTTCTTC; CDR3 protein: CASSGTGSSYNEQFF
D gene: .; J gene: TRBJ2-2; V gene: TRBV10-3; CDR3 DNA: TGTGCCATCAGTGAGTCGATGTTAGGGATGGCCGGGGAGCTGTTTTTT; CDR3 protein: CAISESMLGMAGELFF
D gene: .; J gene: TRBJ2-1; V gene: TRBV4-2; CDR3 DNA: TGTGCCAGCAGCCAACCCCTCTACAACAATGAGCAGTTCTTC; CDR3 protein: CASSQPLYNNEQFF
D gene: .; J gene: TRBJ2-1; V gene: TRBV7-3; CDR3 DNA: TGTGCCAGCAGCCCACGTGGGATGAGCTCCTACAATGAGCAGTTCTTC; CDR3 protein: CASSPRGMSSYNEQFF
D gene: TRBD2; J gene: TRBJ2-5; V gene: TRBV2; CDR3 DNA: TGTGCCAGCAGTGAAGCGGAGCGGGAGGGCCGTTGGGAGACCCAGTACTTC; CDR3 protein: CASSEAEREGRWETQYF
D gene: TRBD1; J gene: TRBJ1-2; V gene: TRBV4-3; CDR3 DNA: TGCGCCAGCAGCCACGGCAGTCGGACAGGGAATGGCTACACCTTC; CDR3 protein: CASSHGSRTGNGYTF
D gene: .; J gene: TRBJ2-7; V gene: TRBV2; CDR3 DNA: TGTGCCATCGTTCGTGGAGCCCCCTCCTACGAGCAGTACTTC; CDR3 protein: CAIVRGAPSYEQYF
D gene: .; J gene: TRBJ2-1; V gene: TRBV7-9; CDR3 DNA: TGTGCCAGCGAACAAGGTAATGAGCAGTTCTTC; CDR3 protein: CASEQGNEQFF
D gene: TRBD2; J gene: TRBJ2-7; V gene: TRBV6-1; CDR3 DNA: TGTGCCAGCAGCGGACCCGGGAGGATAACCTACGAGCAGTACTTC; CDR3 protein: CASSGPGRITYEQYF
D gene: .; J gene: TRBJ1-1; V gene: TRBV7-9; CDR3 DNA: TGTGCCAGCAGCTCTGCAAACCTCGTGGGGAGGACTGAAGCTTTCTTT; CDR3 protein: CASSSANLVGRTEAFF
D gene: .; J gene: TRBJ1-1; V gene: TRBV28; CDR3 DNA: TGTGCCAGCAGTTCTTCTTGGACCCTACCCGGTAGGACTGAAGCTTTCTTT; CDR3 protein: CASSSSWTLPGRTEAFF
D gene: TRBD2; J gene: TRBJ2-1; V gene: TRBV5-1; CDR3 DNA: TGCGCCAGCAGCGGTGAGACTAGCGGGAGGGTGTACAATGAGCAGTTCTTC; CDR3 protein: CASSGETSGRVYNEQFF
D gene: .; J gene: TRBJ1-4; V gene: TRBV7-2; CDR3 DNA: TGTGCCAGCAGCTTCTATGGGGCTAATGAAAAACTGTTTTTT; CDR3 protein: CASSFYGANEKLFF
D gene: .; J gene: TRBJ2-1; V gene: TRBV18; CDR3 DNA: TGTGCCAGCTCACGACGGAGGGGGGACAGCTCCTACAATGAGCAGTTCTTC; CDR3 protein: CASSRRRGDSSYNEQFF
D gene: TRBD2; J gene: TRBJ2-5; V gene: TRBV5-1; CDR3 DNA: TGCGCCAGCAGCCTACGGGCTAGCGGGAGTCAAGAGACCCAGTACTTC; CDR3 protein: CASSLRASGSQETQYF
D gene: .; J gene: TRBJ2-1; V gene: TRBV4-1; CDR3 DNA: TGCGCCAGCAGCCGCGGCCAGGGGCCCTACAATGAGCAGTTCTTC; CDR3 protein: CASSRGQGPYNEQFF